These T cell receptor beta chains were read from a single sample in a study of blood T cells in healthy people across ages. TCRdb called the 5' RACE reads again in MiXCR, with one record for every CDR3 protein. The profile shows fewer than 2,000,000 distinct CDR3 sequences, roughly two fifths of them singletons. Material for sequencing was blood. The source is a human donor in good health. Both conserved end residues are part of each CDR3. The D gene is left open where the match is weak. Rows may omit the clone size; those that give it use once, few, many or a size class.

cdr3_length: 16; j_call: TRBJ2-1; clone_size: few; d_call: NA; v_call: TRBV7-2; cdr3_nt: TGTGCCAGCAGCTTGGTGGGGGGGGCCAGGGGCAATGAGCAGTTCTTC; cdr3_aa: CASSLVGGARGNEQFF
cdr3_length: 17; j_call: TRBJ2-1; clone_size: once; d_call: NA; v_call: TRBV7-6; cdr3_nt: TGTGCCAGCAGCTTACCGCACGGGACCACTAACTACAATGAGCAGTTCTTC; cdr3_aa: CASSLPHGTTNYNEQFF
cdr3_length: 14; j_call: TRBJ1-5; clone_size: NA; d_call: TRBD1; v_call: TRBV29-1; cdr3_nt: TGCAGCGTTGTCGACAGGGTAGGGGATCAGCCCCAGCATTTT; cdr3_aa: CSVVDRVGDQPQHF
cdr3_length: 18; j_call: TRBJ2-5; clone_size: NA; d_call: TRBD2; v_call: TRBV7-2; cdr3_nt: TGTGCCAGCAGCTTAGCGCTTTTAGCGGGGGGCAAACAAGAGACCCAGTACTTC; cdr3_aa: CASSLALLAGGKQETQYF
cdr3_length: 15; j_call: TRBJ2-5; clone_size: few; d_call: NA; v_call: TRBV14; cdr3_nt: TGTGCCAGCAGCCAATTAGAGGGGTTGGCGAAGACCCAGTACTTC; cdr3_aa: CASSQLEGLAKTQYF
cdr3_length: 17; j_call: TRBJ2-4; clone_size: few; d_call: TRBD2; v_call: TRBV29-1; cdr3_nt: TGCAGCGTTGAACCAACCGGGACTAGCGGGGAAAAAAACATTCAGTACTTC; cdr3_aa: CSVEPTGTSGEKNIQYF
cdr3_length: 13; j_call: TRBJ2-3; clone_size: few; d_call: NA; v_call: TRBV5-1; cdr3_nt: TGCGCCAGCAGCTCAGAGGGGACAGATACGCAGTATTTT; cdr3_aa: CASSSEGTDTQYF
cdr3_length: 17; j_call: TRBJ1-4; clone_size: NA; d_call: NA; v_call: TRBV6-5; cdr3_nt: TGTGCCAGCAGTTACTCCTTACAGGAATATTCTAATGAAAAACTGTTTTTT; cdr3_aa: CASSYSLQEYSNEKLFF
cdr3_length: 16; j_call: TRBJ2-7; clone_size: NA; d_call: TRBD1; v_call: TRBV5-1; cdr3_nt: TGCGCCAGCAGCTTGGCACTCACCGGGACAGAGTACGAGCAGTACTTC; cdr3_aa: CASSLALTGTEYEQYF
cdr3_length: 13; j_call: TRBJ2-1; clone_size: NA; d_call: NA; v_call: TRBV29-1; cdr3_nt: TGCAGCGTTGTTCGGTACTCTAACAATGAGCAGTTCTTC; cdr3_aa: CSVVRYSNNEQFF